This TCR beta chain was profiled in a study of T cells after yellow fever vaccination. Germline V gene sequence: CDR1 SGHRS, CDR2 YFSETQ. V gave up 5 bases and J gave up 2 bases; unmatched junction bases: 14. CDR3 length equals 20 residues. TCRdb fed the 5' RACE reads into MiXCR, producing one record per CDR3 protein. The sample includes a few hundred thousand distinct CDR3 sequences, 8.7% of them seen just once. The sample was CD4+ T cells sorted from PBMCs, taken 5 days after the yellow fever booster vaccination. The chain is built from TRBV5-1 and TRBJ2-1; 15 positions match TRBD2. The clonotype originates from a man between 18 and 35 years old who received the YFV17D yellow fever vaccine. This chain's CDR3 is CASRKGTSGGQRHPYNEQFF. CDR3 bases: TGCGCCAGCAGAAAGGGGACTAGCGGGGGGCAACGCCATCCCTACAATGAGCAGTTCTTC.